This T cell receptor beta chain comes out of a study of blood T cell repertoires in COVID-19. Study background: From T cells, B-cell-depleted T cells, or PBMCs came the material, which was cDNA or gDNA.

Clinical history reported by participants formed the basis on which cohorts were assigned. Before being deemed recovered, Cohort 3 donors had two negative PCRs, clearance, or symptom resolution. Original methodology: It was from reference gene primer amplification that nucleated cell counts were estimated. Sequenced by immunoSEQ multiplex PCR; TCRdb stores in-frame clones only, minus some. Clone size and the V and J calls come from that table; the DNA yielded D and trimming. The sample has hundreds of thousands of clones, about nine tenths seen once. CDR1 is LGHNT, CDR2 FRNRAP, per germline. This CDR3 is 17 amino acids long. The V segment lost 5 bases and the J segment 1 base; nucleotides outside the gene matches: 10.

The chain carries TRBV12-5 and TRBJ2-5, with TRBD2 matching over 10 bases. This clonotype was sampled from a man aged 55 to 70 who had recovered from COVID-19. Input material: PBMCs or T cells enriched from blood (not recorded which). The CDR3 here is CASGPGGGLASQETQYF. DNA of the CDR3: TGTGCTAGTGGTCCCGGGGGGGGACTAGCGAGCCAAGAGACCCAGTACTTC.